The 26 T cell receptor beta chains presented below share a single source sample, sequenced in a study of OX40 agonist ivuxolimab in advanced cancers. TCRdb keeps only in-frame clones here, not all; method: immunoSEQ multiplex PCR. The table lists about 99,000 clones, 75% to 95% of them singletons. The input for sequencing was CD4+ or CD8+ T cells sorted from blood, taken in a trial of the OX40 agonist ivuxolimab. The receptor set was obtained from an adult with an advanced solid tumor such as melanoma, head and neck, liver or kidney cancer.

The V and J genes are TRBV28 and TRBJ1-2; no reliable D call. V lost 6 bases and J 4 bases, leaving 12 bases between the germline ends. Germline V gene data show CDR1 as MDHEN and CDR2 as SYDVKM. The CDR3 runs to 13 residues. CDR3 residues: CASSTTGFYGYTF. The CDR3 coding sequence is TGTGCCAGCAGCACGACCGGTTTCTATGGCTACACCTTC.

This clone was found a few times. This chain joins TRBV7-9 and TRBJ2-1, with D possibly matching TRBD1 (5 bases). This CDR3 has 17 amino acids. Germline loops: CDR1 SEHNR, CDR2 FQNEAQ (reference sequence). V was clipped by 5 bases and J by 0 bases, with 17 bases between them. The CDR3 DNA sequence: TGTGCCAGCAGCCCCCCATACAGGATAAGCTCCTACAATGAGCAGTTCTTC. Translating it yields CASSPPYRISSYNEQFF.

This clone was found a few times. This sequence joins TRBV6-5 and TRBJ1-2; weak D call: TRBD1 (6 bases). V was trimmed by 2 bases and J by 4 bases, leaving 14 bases between them. This CDR3 comprises 15 residues. Germline V lookup: CDR1 MNHEY, CDR2 SVGAGI. CDR3 in amino acids: CASSYEGGAAYGYTF. The CDR3 region has the DNA TGTGCCAGCAGTTACGAGGGGGGGGCGGCCTATGGCTACACCTTC.

The rearrangement links TRBV7-2 to TRBJ2-6; D is ambiguous. This CDR3 region has 17 residues. From germline, CDR1 is SGHTA and CDR2 FQGNSA. V was cut by 5 bases and J by 4 bases, with 18 bases left in between. In DNA, the CDR3 is TGTGCCAGCAGCCGCCCGAGATCCGTTGAAGGGGCCAACGTCCTGACTTTC. It is translated as CASSRPRSVEGANVLTF.

The genes are TRBV10-3 and TRBJ2-7, with TRBD1 matching over 9 bases. V was clipped by 9 bases and J by 2 bases; unmatched bases: 11. CDR3 length: 15 amino acids. The germline CDR1 and CDR2 sequences are ENHRY and SYGVKD. Here the CDR3 DNA reads TGTGCCATTGGGGGATTACAGGGGGCGGCCTACGAGCAGTACTTC. Protein product: CAIGGLQGAAYEQYF.

The genes are TRBV7-3 and TRBJ2-5; perhaps D is TRBD1 or TRBD2 (7 bases each). Trimming removed 5 bases at V and 2 bases at J, with 15 bases between. The CDR3 totals 15 residues. Germline lookup yields CDR1 SGHTA and CDR2 FQGTGA. CDR3 loop: CASSDKQGGQETQYF. CDR3 coding DNA: TGTGCCAGCAGCGATAAGCAGGGGGGGCAAGAGACCCAGTACTTC. The whole variable domain, filled in from reference TRBV7-3 and TRBJ2-5, reads GAGVSQTPSNKVTEKGKYVELRCDPISGHTALYWYRQSLGQGPEFLIYFQGTGAADDSGLPNDRFFAVRPEGSVSTLKIQRTERGDSAVYLCASSDKQGGQETQYFGPGTRLLVL.

The chain is built from TRBV18 and TRBJ2-7; 8 bases agree with TRBD1. J lost 5 bases, V lost 4 bases, and 10 bases had no gene match. Germline V gene sequence: CDR1 KGHSH, CDR2 LQKENI. CDR3 length: 15 amino acids. The DNA for the CDR3 is TGTGCCAGCTCACTAGGACAGGGAATGCGAAACGAGCAGTACTTC. Translation: CASSLGQGMRNEQYF. Combining the CDR3 with reference TRBV18 and TRBJ2-7 gives the whole variable domain NAGVMQNPRHLVRRRGQEARLRCSPMKGHSHVYWYRQLPEEGLKFMVYLQKENIIDESGMPKERFSAEFPKEGPSILRIQQVVRGDSAAYFCASSLGQGMRNEQYFGPGTRLTVT.

The chain has TRBV5-1 and TRBJ2-1; TRBD2 agrees at 7 bases. Germline CDR1 SGHRS, CDR2 YFSETQ. Trimming at V came to 3 bases and at J to 4 bases, leaving 7 bases not matched to a gene. The CDR3 is made up of 15 amino acids. In DNA, the CDR3 is TGCGCCAGCAGCTCTGGACTAGGGGTTTACAATGAGCAGTTCTTC. It is translated as CASSSGLGVYNEQFF.

The V call is TRBV6-5, the J call TRBJ1-5, with D hard to call. The CDR3 is 13 residues long. The ends were cut back, 6 bases at V and 5 bases at J, with 11 bases in the middle. Germline V gene sequence: CDR1 MNHEY, CDR2 SVGAGI. CDR3 in amino acids: CASRDVYDQPQHF. In nucleotides, the CDR3 is TGTGCCAGCAGAGACGTTTACGATCAGCCCCAGCATTTT.

The chain recombines TRBV5-4 with TRBJ2-2; D is uncertain. The CDR3 is made up of 13 amino acids. Germline CDR1 reads SGHNT; CDR2 reads YYREEE (reference sequence). The V gene lost 0 bases and the J gene lost 4 bases, with 4 bases spanning the gap. CDR3 sequence: CASSLGSTGELFF. CDR3 DNA sequence: TGTGCCAGCAGCTTGGGTAGCACCGGGGAGCTGTTTTTT.

This clone was counted a single time. The chain uses TRBV10-3 and TRBJ2-7; no firm D call. From germline, CDR1 is ENHRY and CDR2 SYGVKD. The germline V and J ends were trimmed by 2 bases and 3 bases, with 5 bases remaining between them. The length of the CDR3 is 12 residues. The DNA of the CDR3 is TGTGCCATCAGTGAGGTGGGCTACGAGCAGTACTTC. This sequence encodes CAISEVGYEQYF.

CDR3 protein: CASSTTGGFTDTQYF. CDR3 sequence (DNA): TGTGCCAGTAGTACGACGGGAGGATTCACAGATACGCAGTATTTT. V and J are TRBV19 and TRBJ2-3, with 7 positions matching TRBD2. Looked up from germline, CDR1 is LNHDA and CDR2 is SQIVND (reference sequence). The CDR3 runs 15 residues. V dropped 4 bases and J dropped 2; count of bases not matched to a gene: 6.

The chain combines TRBV7-2 with TRBJ2-5; 7 bases are a match to TRBD2. The CDR3 has 16 residues. Germline CDR1 is SGHTA and CDR2 is FQGNSA. V was clipped by 5 bases and J by 2 bases; unmatched bases: 11. Written as DNA, the CDR3 is TGTGCCAGCAGCCAGGGAGGGGTGGGGGGACAAGAGACCCAGTACTTC. Amino acids: CASSQGGVGGQETQYF.

The chain uses TRBV6-1 and TRBJ1-2; weak D call: TRBD1 (5 bases). CDR1 and CDR2 (germline): MNHNS, SASEGT. V was clipped by 2 bases and J by 5 bases, with 9 bases between them. CDR3 length: 13 residues. The CDR3 DNA is TGTGCCAGCAGTGAAACCGGGACGTATGGCTACACCTTC. Its protein is CASSETGTYGYTF.

The CDR3 DNA reads TGTGCCAGCAGCCCAAACAGGGGGGATTCACCCCTCCACTTT. It is translated as CASSPNRGDSPLHF. The V gene is TRBV5-4, the J gene TRBJ1-6; 8 positions agree with TRBD1. Germline CDR1 SGHNT, CDR2 YYREEE (reference sequence). Trimming removed 4 bases from V and 8 bases from J; junction bases left unmatched: 5. The CDR3 has 14 amino acids.

The V and J genes are TRBV9 and TRBJ1-6, with TRBD1 matching 8 bases. CDR3 length: 17 residues. V dropped 3 bases and J dropped 0; count of bases not matched to a gene: 5. Germline V gene sequence: CDR1 SGDLS, CDR2 YYNGEE. The CDR3 protein is CASSAGQGSSYNSPLHF. The CDR3 coding sequence is TGTGCCAGCAGCGCTGGACAGGGAAGCTCCTATAATTCACCCCTCCACTTT.

The J gene is TRBJ2-1, the V gene TRBV28; D perhaps matches TRBD1 (5 bases). This CDR3 has 15 residues. Trimming shortened V by 2 bases and J by 7 bases, and 15 bases separated the two germline ends. Germline V lookup: CDR1 MDHEN, CDR2 SYDVKM. The CDR3 DNA sequence: TGTGCCAGCAGTTTAACCCCAGGGTCCGGGAATGAGCAGTTCTTC. Encoded protein: CASSLTPGSGNEQFF.

The CDR3 coding sequence is TGTGCCAGCAGCCCGAGCGGGAGTTCTCCCCAAGAGACCCAGTACTTC. Protein sequence: CASSPSGSSPQETQYF. The chain recombines TRBV7-2 with TRBJ2-5, with 8 bases matching TRBD2. The CDR3 is made up of 16 amino acids. V gave up 5 bases and J gave up 1 base; unmatched junction bases: 9. Germline V gene sequence: CDR1 SGHTA, CDR2 FQGNSA.

Here the CDR3 DNA reads TGTGCCAGTAGTCGACAGGGAGTCGAGTATTTT. Translated: CASSRQGVEYF. The V call is TRBV19, the J call TRBJ2-3; 7 nucleotides align to TRBD1. Germline V CDR1 and CDR2: LNHDA, SQIVND (reference sequence). This CDR3 contains 11 residues. J gave up 13 bases and V 5 bases, and 6 bases lay outside the gene matches.

The genes are TRBV11-2 and TRBJ2-5; D gene uncertain. Deletions cut 1 base from V and 5 bases from J, with 11 bases between. This CDR3 spans 14 amino acids. The germline V gene has CDR1 SGHAT and CDR2 FQNNGV. The CDR3 sequence: CASSLVGSLETQYF. Here the CDR3 DNA reads TGTGCCAGCAGCTTAGTTGGTAGCTTGGAGACCCAGTACTTC.

The CDR3 protein is CASSPGTSANEQFF. The CDR3 nucleotides read TGTGCCAGCAGCCCCGGGACTAGCGCCAATGAGCAGTTCTTC. V usage is TRBV7-9 and J usage is TRBJ2-1, with 10 bases matching TRBD2. The CDR3 extends over 14 amino acids. The germline V gene has CDR1 SEHNR and CDR2 FQNEAQ (reference sequence). V shed 5 bases, J shed 6 bases, and the junction held 4 bases outside the gene matches.

This chain uses TRBV7-9 with TRBJ2-7; D unclear. This CDR3 spans 12 amino acids. V was shortened by 5 bases and J by 3 bases, with 8 bases between the two germline ends. Germline lookup yields CDR1 SEHNR and CDR2 FQNEAQ (reference sequence). In DNA form, the CDR3 reads TGTGCCAGCAGCCGTGACGGCTACGAGCAGTACTTC. Its protein is CASSRDGYEQYF.

The chain couples TRBV27 to TRBJ2-2, with TRBD2 identical over 10 bases. The germline gives CDR1 MNHEY, CDR2 SMNVEV (reference sequence). This CDR3 region has 15 residues. With V trimmed by 8 bases and J by 8 bases, 11 bases remained unmatched. The CDR3 DNA reads TGTGCCAGCGGCAGTACTAGCGGGGCTACGGGGGAGCTGTTTTTT. Residues: CASGSTSGATGELFF.

This clone was found once. This chain links TRBV15 with TRBJ2-7, with TRBD1 matching over 9 bases. CDR1 LNHNV and CDR2 YYDKDF come from the germline V gene (reference sequence). Germline trimming cut 1 base from V and 0 bases from J; bases unmatched to any gene: 10. This CDR3 contains 18 residues. The CDR3 DNA follows: TGTGCCACCAGCAGAGGGGTCGCACAGGGGGCACTCTCCTACGAGCAGTACTTC. Residues: CATSRGVAQGALSYEQYF.

The V call is TRBV6-5, the J call TRBJ1-2, with 7 bases fitting TRBD1. Trimming cost V 5 bases and J 4 bases; bases outside gene matches: 7. Germline V CDR1 and CDR2: MNHEY, SVGAGI. CDR3 length: 14 residues. Here the CDR3 reads CASSPRQGGYGYTF. CDR3 DNA sequence: TGTGCCAGCAGTCCACGACAGGGTGGCTATGGCTACACCTTC.

The CDR3 DNA sequence: TGTGCCAGCAGTTACTCTGGGTCGAGCTATGGCTACACCTTC. Protein: CASSYSGSSYGYTF. The chain employs TRBV6-5 and TRBJ1-2; D unresolved. The CDR3 contains 14 residues. V lost 0 bases and J 4 bases, leaving 9 bases between the germline ends. Germline V gene sequence: CDR1 MNHEY, CDR2 SVGAGI.